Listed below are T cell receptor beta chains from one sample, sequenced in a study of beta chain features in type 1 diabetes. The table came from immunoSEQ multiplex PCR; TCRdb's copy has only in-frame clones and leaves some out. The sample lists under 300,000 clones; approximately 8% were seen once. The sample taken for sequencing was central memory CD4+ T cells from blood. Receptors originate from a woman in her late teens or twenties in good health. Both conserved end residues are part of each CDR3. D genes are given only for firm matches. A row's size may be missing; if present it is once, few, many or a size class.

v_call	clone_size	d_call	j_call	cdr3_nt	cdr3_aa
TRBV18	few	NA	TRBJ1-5	TGTGCCAGCTCATCACAGGGAGGTGGGGATCAGCCCCAGCATTTT	CASSSQGGGDQPQHF
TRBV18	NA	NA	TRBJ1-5	TGTGCCAGCTCACCAGGACAGAGCAATCAGCCCCAGCATTTT	CASSPGQSNQPQHF
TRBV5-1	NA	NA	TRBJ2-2	TGCGCCAGCAGCTTGGTCTCCGGACCCGGGGAGCTGTTTTTT	CASSLVSGPGELFF
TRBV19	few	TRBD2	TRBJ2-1	TGTGCCAGTGTAGCGGGGGAGCCTCGCAATGAGCAGTTCTTC	CASVAGEPRNEQFF
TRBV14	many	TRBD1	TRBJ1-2	TGTGCCAGCAGCCAAGGGACAGGCTATGGCTACACCTTC	CASSQGTGYGYTF
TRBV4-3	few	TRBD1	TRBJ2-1	TGCGCCAGCAGCCAAGCTGCCGGACAGGGGACCCACAATGAGCAGTTCTTC	CASSQAAGQGTHNEQFF
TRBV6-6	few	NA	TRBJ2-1	TGTGCCAGCAGTTACGGATGGCAGGCTATCAAGGATCAGTTCTTC	CASSYGWQAIKDQFF
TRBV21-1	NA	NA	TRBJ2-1	TGTGCCAGCAGCAAAGGCGGGGACTTATACAATGAGCAGTTCTTC	CASSKGGDLYNEQFF
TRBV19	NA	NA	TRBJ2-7	TGTGCCAGTAGTATAGGACCCCGCATTAAGCAGTACTTC	CASSIGPRIKQYF
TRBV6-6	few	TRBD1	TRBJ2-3	TGTGCCAGCAGCCGCCCCGGGACAGGGGATACGCAGTATTTT	CASSRPGTGDTQYF
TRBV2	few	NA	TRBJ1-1	TGTGCCAGCAGTTTTGCGGGTAACACTGAAGCTTTCTTT	CASSFAGNTEAFF
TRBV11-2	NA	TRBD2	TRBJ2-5	TGTGCCAGCAGCTCCTGGGGGGTCGGGCGGGAGCAGCGCGAGACCCAGTACTTC	CASSSWGVGREQRETQYF
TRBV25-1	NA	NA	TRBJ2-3	TGTGCCAGCAGCCGTGGACAGAGGTTCACAGATACGCAGTATTTT	CASSRGQRFTDTQYF
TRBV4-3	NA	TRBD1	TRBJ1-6	TGCGCCAGCAGCCAAGGAGATACCGGGACAGGGTTGTCCCTCCCCCTCCACTTT	CASSQGDTGTGLSLPLHF
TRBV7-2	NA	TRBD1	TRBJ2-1	TGTGCCAGCAGCCACGGGACAGGTTATAGGAATGAGCAGTTCTTC	CASSHGTGYRNEQFF